One sample yielded the 12 T cell receptor beta chains listed below, sequenced in a study of shared clonotypes between healthy human individuals. Method: immunoSEQ multiplex PCR; TCRdb's copy keeps in-frame clones and lacks some. The sample has fewer than 1.8 million clones; 98% to 99% are singletons. Material: naive CD4+ T cells sorted from blood. Subset: CD45RA+ positively selected. These receptors all come from a man aged 25-45 years in good health.

The chain joins TRBV7-9 to TRBJ2-2; 7 nucleotides line up with TRBD2. Germline V gene data show CDR1 as SEHNR and CDR2 as FQNEAQ (reference sequence). CDR3 length equals 16 residues. Losses at the gene ends were 5 bases for V and 4 bases for J; bases not matched to a gene: 10. The CDR3 loop reads CASSTRPGLPTGELFF. The CDR3 bases are TGTGCCAGCAGCACCCGACCGGGACTACCCACCGGGGAGCTGTTTTTT.

The chain recombines TRBV7-2 with TRBJ1-1, with D maybe TRBD1 (6 bases). CDR3 length equals 13 residues. CDR1 and CDR2 from the germline V gene are SGHTA and FQGNSA. CDR3 amino acids: CANREFGNTEAFF. The CDR3 DNA is TGTGCAAACAGGGAATTTGGGAACACTGAAGCTTTCTTT.

The chain links TRBV30 to TRBJ2-7; D is undetermined. V dropped 0 bases and J dropped 3 bases, with 6 bases sitting between them. Per germline, CDR1 GTSNPN and CDR2 SVGIG (reference sequence). CDR3 length: 12 amino acids. CDR3 residues: CAWSVSNYEQYF. CDR3 coding DNA: TGTGCCTGGAGTGTATCCAACTACGAGCAGTACTTC. Combining the CDR3 with reference TRBV30 and TRBJ2-7 gives the whole variable domain SQTIHQWPATLVQPVGSPLSLECTVEGTSNPNLYWYRQAAGRGLQLLFYSVGIGQISSEVPQNLSASRPQDRQFILSSKKLLLSDSGFYLCAWSVSNYEQYFGPGTRLTVT.

The rearrangement links TRBV7-8 to TRBJ2-7; TRBD2 is a possible D gene (6 bases). CDR3 length: 17 residues. The V end was cut by 0 bases, the J end by 6 bases, with 21 bases between. CDR1 SGHVS and CDR2 FQNEAQ come from the germline V gene. CDR3 in DNA: TGTGCCAGCAGCTTAGCGAACCGGTTGACTAGTCGGGTCGAGCAGTACTTC. Amino acid sequence: CASSLANRLTSRVEQYF. The full variable domain, completed using reference TRBV7-8 and TRBJ2-7, is GAGVSQSPRYKVAKRGQDVALRCDPISGHVSLFWYQQALGQGPEFLTYFQNEAQLDKSGLPSDRFFAERPEGSVSTLKIQRTQQEDSAVYLCASSLANRLTSRVEQYFGPGTRLTVT.

This sequence joins TRBV7-2 and TRBJ2-3; 7 bases fit TRBD2. J gave up 8 bases and V 6 bases, and 20 bases lay outside the gene matches. The CDR3 is 17 residues long. Germline assignment: CDR1 SGHTA and CDR2 FQGNSA. CDR3 nucleotides: TGTGCCAGCAGTACTAGCGCCCTGAAGATTCGTTCAGGTACGCAGTATTTT. As protein: CASSTSALKIRSGTQYF.

The V and J genes are TRBV28 and TRBJ1-5; the match to TRBD1 covers 8 bases. The CDR3 totals 16 residues. The V and J ends lost 6 bases and 1 base, in that order; junction bases with no gene match: 8. Looked up from germline, CDR1 is MDHEN and CDR2 is SYDVKM. CDR3 sequence (DNA): TGTGCCAGCAGGCCAGACAGGGGTGGAAGCAATCAGCCCCAGCATTTT. Protein product: CASRPDRGGSNQPQHF. Full variable domain (rest looked up from reference TRBV28 and TRBJ1-5): DVKVTQSSRYLVKRTGEKVFLECVQDMDHENMFWYRQDPGLGLRLIYFSYDVKMKEKGDIPEGYSVSREKKERFSLILESASTNQTSMYLCASRPDRGGSNQPQHFGDGTRLSIL.

In this sample, this clone turned up once. The CDR3 region is CASSQARVTEQYF. CDR3 sequence (DNA): TGCGCCAGCAGCCAAGCCCGCGTGACAGAGCAGTACTTC. The genes are TRBV4-3 and TRBJ2-7; D unclear. Trimming cost V 1 base and J 7 bases, with 11 bases left between them. This CDR3 contains 13 residues. CDR1 and CDR2 (germline): LGHNA, YSLEER.

Details on this clone: This CDR3 is also generated by other DNA sequences in the sample. CDR3 amino acids: CSVRVVNTGELFF. As DNA, the CDR3 is TGCAGCGTTCGGGTCGTGAACACCGGGGAGCTGTTTTTT. The J gene is TRBJ2-2, the V gene TRBV29-1, with no clear D. The CDR3 covers 13 residues. V was pared by 5 bases and J by 1 base, with 8 bases between. Germline loops: CDR1 SQVTM, CDR2 ANQGSEA.

This chain joins TRBV5-4 and TRBJ2-5; TRBD2 agrees at 8 bases. CDR1 SGHNT and CDR2 YYREEE come from the germline V gene (reference sequence). The CDR3 extends over 14 amino acids. The V segment lost 2 bases and the J segment 7 bases; nucleotides outside the gene matches: 7. The CDR3 is CASSLAGAQGTQYF. The CDR3 DNA is TGTGCCAGCAGCTTAGCGGGAGCCCAGGGGACCCAGTACTTC.

This clone was detected only once. The chain has TRBV5-4 and TRBJ2-7, with D perhaps matching TRBD1 (7 bases). The CDR3 runs 15 residues. The germline V and J ends were trimmed by 1 base and 7 bases, with 18 bases remaining between them. Germline CDR1 is SGHNT and CDR2 is YYREEE (reference sequence). CDR3 sequence reads: CASSLKSGARGEQYF. The CDR3 coding sequence is TGTGCCAGCAGCTTGAAGTCGGGAGCCAGGGGGGAGCAGTACTTC.

The rearrangement uses TRBV5-4 and TRBJ2-6, with TRBD2 as a possible D gene (5 bases). V lost 4 bases, J lost 1 base, and 18 bases lay in between. This CDR3 has 18 amino acids. In germline, CDR1 is SGHNT, CDR2 YYREEE (reference sequence). The CDR3 loop reads CASSRRTLDSSGANVLTF. In DNA form, the CDR3 reads TGTGCCAGCAGCCGCCGCACATTGGACTCATCTGGGGCCAACGTCCTGACTTTC.

This chain links TRBV10-2 with TRBJ2-7, with no clear D. This CDR3 contains 12 residues. Trimming removed 5 bases at V and 3 bases at J, with 8 bases between. Per germline, CDR1 WSHSY and CDR2 SAAADI. Written as DNA, the CDR3 is TGCGCCAGCAGTATCTCTCTCTACGAGCAGTACTTC. Its protein product is CASSISLYEQYF.